This is a list of T cell receptor beta chains from one sample in a study of metastatic and nonmetastatic thyroid tumors. With MiXCR, TCRdb reprocessed the PCR reads. The repertoire includes 20,000 to 25,000 clones, roughly 20% of them detected once, and 28% sits in the top ten. The sample comprised blood. These receptors were taken from a female donor with papillary thyroid cancer or a benign thyroid nodule (not recorded which). Some clones in this sample may be carry-over from other donors' samples. Both conserved end residues are part of each CDR3. Each record gives: V gene, D gene, J gene, clone size, CDR3 DNA, CDR3 protein. D genes are given only for firm matches. Not every row has a clone size; where given, it reads once, few, many or a size class.

V gene: TRBV7-9
D gene: -
J gene: TRBJ2-7
clone size: many
CDR3 DNA: TGTGCCAGCGCCACCGGCAGGACCTACGAGCAGTACTTC
CDR3 protein: CASATGRTYEQYF

V gene: TRBV10-3
D gene: -
J gene: TRBJ2-1
clone size: -
CDR3 DNA: TGTGCCATCCTGGGCTCTACATCCTACAATGAGCAGCTCTTC
CDR3 protein: CAILGSTSYNEQLF

V gene: TRBV7-2
D gene: -
J gene: TRBJ1-3
clone size: once
CDR3 DNA: TGTGCCAGCAGTTGCCACGTAGGAAACACCATATATTTT
CDR3 protein: CASSCHVGNTIYF

V gene: TRBV6-1
D gene: -
J gene: TRBJ1-2
clone size: many
CDR3 DNA: TGTGCCAGCAGTGAAGCGGTGGGAGGGGGCTATGGCTACACCTTC
CDR3 protein: CASSEAVGGGYGYTF

V gene: TRBV4-1
D gene: -
J gene: TRBJ1-1
clone size: -
CDR3 DNA: TGCGCCAGCAGCCAATCTGCGGCAGCCGCGGCTGAAGCTTTCTTT
CDR3 protein: CASSQSAAAAAEAFF

V gene: TRBV28
D gene: -
J gene: TRBJ1-1
clone size: -
CDR3 DNA: TGTGCCACCCTCAACGGGGGGACGGGAAACACTGAAGCTTTCTTT
CDR3 protein: CATLNGGTGNTEAFF

V gene: TRBV7-9
D gene: -
J gene: TRBJ2-7
clone size: many
CDR3 DNA: TGTGCCAGCTCCGGCAGTTGGTCCTACGAGCAGTACTTC
CDR3 protein: CASSGSWSYEQYF

V gene: TRBV3-1
D gene: TRBD2
J gene: TRBJ2-7
clone size: -
CDR3 DNA: TGTGCCAGCAGCCAAGAGCTAGCGGGAGGCGAGCAGTACTTC
CDR3 protein: CASSQELAGGEQYF

V gene: TRBV12-3/TRBV12-4
D gene: TRBD1
J gene: TRBJ1-1
clone size: many
CDR3 DNA: TGTGCCAGCAGTTCACGGACAGGGGGGACTGAAGCTTTCTTT
CDR3 protein: CASSSRTGGTEAFF

V gene: TRBV6-1
D gene: -
J gene: TRBJ2-7
clone size: few
CDR3 DNA: TGTGCCAGCATACAGGGTTACGAGCAGTACTTC
CDR3 protein: CASIQGYEQYF

V gene: TRBV7-9
D gene: -
J gene: TRBJ1-2
clone size: -
CDR3 DNA: TGTGCCAGCAGCCCACGCCTCGAGGGGGGATATGTCTACACCTTC
CDR3 protein: CASSPRLEGGYVYTF

V gene: TRBV29-1
D gene: TRBD1
J gene: TRBJ1-1
clone size: many
CDR3 DNA: TGCAGCGTGGCTTCCGGGACAGGGGGGAGAACTGAAGCTTTCTTT
CDR3 protein: CSVASGTGGRTEAFF

V gene: TRBV24-1
D gene: -
J gene: TRBJ2-3
clone size: many
CDR3 DNA: TGTGCCACCAGTGGTCGCCTCGACACAGATACGCAGTATTTT
CDR3 protein: CATSGRLDTDTQYF

V gene: TRBV19
D gene: -
J gene: TRBJ1-1
clone size: -
CDR3 DNA: TGTGCCACCGAGGGTTTGGATACTGAAGCTTTCTTT
CDR3 protein: CATEGLDTEAFF

V gene: TRBV20-1
D gene: TRBD1
J gene: TRBJ1-2
clone size: -
CDR3 DNA: TGCAGTGCTAGAGATCCTGGGACAGTATTTAACTATGGCTACACCTTC
CDR3 protein: CSARDPGTVFNYGYTF

V gene: TRBV7-8
D gene: -
J gene: TRBJ1-5
clone size: -
CDR3 DNA: TGTGCCAGCTCGGGGGCGGGGGCTCAGCCCCAGCATTTT
CDR3 protein: CASSGAGAQPQHF

V gene: TRBV28
D gene: -
J gene: TRBJ2-7
clone size: few
CDR3 DNA: TGTGCCAGCACCCCCCCAAGGGGTCCGCAGTACTTC
CDR3 protein: CASTPPRGPQYF

V gene: TRBV30
D gene: -
J gene: TRBJ2-7
clone size: medium-sized
CDR3 DNA: TGTGCCTGGAGCGCGGGACTTGAAGGCGAGCAGTACTTC
CDR3 protein: CAWSAGLEGEQYF

V gene: TRBV7-2
D gene: -
J gene: TRBJ2-7
clone size: many
CDR3 DNA: TGTGCCAGCAGCTCAGGCAGGGGGGGCTACGAGCAGTACTTC
CDR3 protein: CASSSGRGGYEQYF

V gene: TRBV20-1
D gene: -
J gene: TRBJ1-1
clone size: many
CDR3 DNA: TGCAGTGCTAGGGACAGAATCATGAACACTGAAGCTTTCTTT
CDR3 protein: CSARDRIMNTEAFF

V gene: TRBV6-2/TRBV6-3
D gene: -
J gene: TRBJ1-2
clone size: -
CDR3 DNA: TGTGCCAGCAGTCCGGGTGGGAACTATGGCTACACCTTC
CDR3 protein: CASSPGGNYGYTF

V gene: TRBV20-1
D gene: TRBD2
J gene: TRBJ2-7
clone size: many
CDR3 DNA: TGCAGTGCCCTCCCAGGGCTAGCGGGATACGAGCAGTACTTC
CDR3 protein: CSALPGLAGYEQYF

V gene: TRBV11-2
D gene: -
J gene: TRBJ2-7
clone size: -
CDR3 DNA: TGTGCCAGCAGCTGGATGACTTGCGACCTAAGCGACCTCTACGAGCAGTACTTC
CDR3 protein: CASSWMTCDLSDLYEQYF

V gene: TRBV30
D gene: -
J gene: TRBJ1-3
clone size: -
CDR3 DNA: TGTGCCTGGAGCGTATCCGGAAACACCATATATTTT
CDR3 protein: CAWSVSGNTIYF

V gene: TRBV6-1
D gene: -
J gene: TRBJ2-2
clone size: -
CDR3 DNA: TGTGCCAGCAGTAGTAGCAGGAACACCGGGGAGCTGTTTTTT
CDR3 protein: CASSSSRNTGELFF

V gene: TRBV11-2
D gene: -
J gene: TRBJ2-7
clone size: many
CDR3 DNA: TGTGCCAGCAGCTCACCCTCGGGCGGGGATTACGAGCAGTACTTC
CDR3 protein: CASSSPSGGDYEQYF

V gene: TRBV20-1
D gene: TRBD2
J gene: TRBJ2-7
clone size: -
CDR3 DNA: TGCAGTTCCGTGGGACTAGCGGGGGGAAAATCTAAGCAGTACTTC
CDR3 protein: CSSVGLAGGKSKQYF

V gene: TRBV9
D gene: -
J gene: TRBJ1-6
clone size: many
CDR3 DNA: TGTGCCAGCAGCAGAAACCAGGGGAGTGGGGCACCCCTCCACTTT
CDR3 protein: CASSRNQGSGAPLHF

V gene: TRBV27
D gene: -
J gene: TRBJ2-1
clone size: many
CDR3 DNA: TGTGCCAGCAGTTCCACGCTTTCGTCTTACAATGAGCAGTTCTTC
CDR3 protein: CASSSTLSSYNEQFF

V gene: TRBV9
D gene: TRBD1
J gene: TRBJ1-6
clone size: -
CDR3 DNA: TGTGCCAGCAGCTCTGGACAGGTCGGAGGGTCACCCCTCCACTTT
CDR3 protein: CASSSGQVGGSPLHF

V gene: TRBV28
D gene: -
J gene: TRBJ1-1
clone size: medium-sized
CDR3 DNA: TGTGCCAGCAGTCTAAAGAACACTGAAGCTTTCTTT
CDR3 protein: CASSLKNTEAFF

V gene: TRBV25-1
D gene: -
J gene: TRBJ1-4
clone size: many
CDR3 DNA: TGTGCCAGCAGTGCTAAAGGGTGGGGTTTAAATGAAAAACTGTTTTTT
CDR3 protein: CASSAKGWGLNEKLFF

V gene: TRBV30
D gene: -
J gene: TRBJ2-5
clone size: many
CDR3 DNA: TGTGCCTGGAGTGTACTGTTTACGGGGGAGTGGCGGGAGACCCAGTACTTC
CDR3 protein: CAWSVLFTGEWRETQYF

V gene: TRBV2
D gene: TRBD2
J gene: TRBJ2-7
clone size: -
CDR3 DNA: TGTGCCAGCAGTGACCGCGGGAGGACCTACGAGCAGTACTTC
CDR3 protein: CASSDRGRTYEQYF

V gene: TRBV7-6
D gene: -
J gene: TRBJ2-3
clone size: many
CDR3 DNA: TGTGCCAGCAGCTTAGTTTGGGAATCAGATACGCAGTATTTT
CDR3 protein: CASSLVWESDTQYF

V gene: TRBV7-8
D gene: -
J gene: TRBJ2-2
clone size: once
CDR3 DNA: TGTGCCAGCAGCGGCAGAGGCATCTGGGGAGGCGGGGAGCTGTTTTTT
CDR3 protein: CASSGRGIWGGGELFF

V gene: TRBV9
D gene: -
J gene: TRBJ2-1
clone size: many
CDR3 DNA: TGTGCCAGCAGCGTAGCGGGAGTTCACAATGAGCAGTTCTTC
CDR3 protein: CASSVAGVHNEQFF

V gene: TRBV20-1
D gene: TRBD2
J gene: TRBJ2-1
clone size: many
CDR3 DNA: TGCAGTGCTCTCCCCCGTAGCGGGCTAAACGGGGACAATGAGCAGTTCTTC
CDR3 protein: CSALPRSGLNGDNEQFF

V gene: TRBV6-1
D gene: TRBD2
J gene: TRBJ2-7
clone size: medium-sized
CDR3 DNA: TGTGCCAGCGTACTAGCGGGAGACACCTACGAGCAGTACTTC
CDR3 protein: CASVLAGDTYEQYF

V gene: TRBV6-2/TRBV6-3
D gene: -
J gene: TRBJ2-1
clone size: few
CDR3 DNA: TGTGCCAGCAGTGGGAGTTCACTTAAGCTCTTC
CDR3 protein: CASSGSSLKLF

V gene: TRBV5-1
D gene: TRBD1
J gene: TRBJ2-7
clone size: -
CDR3 DNA: TGCGCCAGCAGCTTGGGGACAGGGTACGAGCAGTACTTC
CDR3 protein: CASSLGTGYEQYF

V gene: TRBV6-2/TRBV6-3
D gene: TRBD2
J gene: TRBJ2-7
clone size: few
CDR3 DNA: TGTGCCAGCAGCCGGGTAGGAGCGGGAGGGCCCTACGAGCAGTACTTC
CDR3 protein: CASSRVGAGGPYEQYF

V gene: TRBV20-1
D gene: -
J gene: TRBJ1-1
clone size: many
CDR3 DNA: TGCAGTGCTAGGACCCGCGGGGAGGGCCCTGAAGCTTTCTTT
CDR3 protein: CSARTRGEGPEAFF

V gene: TRBV10-3
D gene: -
J gene: TRBJ1-1
clone size: many
CDR3 DNA: TGTGCCATCAGTGAGTCGTGGGGGGGCAACACTGAAGCTTTCTTT
CDR3 protein: CAISESWGGNTEAFF

V gene: TRBV28
D gene: -
J gene: TRBJ1-5
clone size: many
CDR3 DNA: TGTGCCAGCAGTTTATCTCGGGGGGCTTTCAATCAGCCCCAGCATTTT
CDR3 protein: CASSLSRGAFNQPQHF

V gene: TRBV24-1
D gene: TRBD2
J gene: TRBJ2-1
clone size: many
CDR3 DNA: TGTGCCACCAGTGATTTAACTAGCGGGAGAGATGAGCAGTTCTTC
CDR3 protein: CATSDLTSGRDEQFF

V gene: TRBV6-1
D gene: -
J gene: TRBJ2-2
clone size: many
CDR3 DNA: TGTGCCAGCAGTGAATCCCCTGAGAACACCGGGGAGCTGTTTTTT
CDR3 protein: CASSESPENTGELFF

V gene: TRBV13
D gene: TRBD2
J gene: TRBJ2-2
clone size: many
CDR3 DNA: TGTGCCAGCAGCTCACGGACTAGCGGGGAGCTGTTTTTT
CDR3 protein: CASSSRTSGELFF

V gene: TRBV20-1
D gene: -
J gene: TRBJ1-1
clone size: many
CDR3 DNA: TGCAGTGCGATAAGGCCCGGGACGGACTCCTTTGCTTTCTTT
CDR3 protein: CSAIRPGTDSFAFF

V gene: TRBV10-2
D gene: TRBD1
J gene: TRBJ2-3
clone size: many
CDR3 DNA: TGCGCCAGCTCGGGACAGGGGAGCACAGATACGCAGTATTTT
CDR3 protein: CASSGQGSTDTQYF

V gene: TRBV6-4
D gene: -
J gene: TRBJ2-1
clone size: few
CDR3 DNA: TGTGCCAGGCCGGTGGATTGGGGCAATGAGCAGTTCTTC
CDR3 protein: CARPVDWGNEQFF

V gene: TRBV6-1
D gene: TRBD2
J gene: TRBJ2-7
clone size: many
CDR3 DNA: TGTGCCAGCGCTAGCGGAGGGTTTTCCTACGAGCAGTACTTC
CDR3 protein: CASASGGFSYEQYF

V gene: TRBV4-1
D gene: -
J gene: TRBJ1-1
clone size: many
CDR3 DNA: TGCGCCAGCAGCCCGGTCCCGTCGATAAGTGAAGCTTTCTTT
CDR3 protein: CASSPVPSISEAFF

V gene: TRBV11-2
D gene: TRBD2
J gene: TRBJ2-7
clone size: -
CDR3 DNA: TGTGCCAGCAGCGAGAATCATGTGCTAGCGGGACCGCTCGAGCAGTACTTC
CDR3 protein: CASSENHVLAGPLEQYF

V gene: TRBV7-2
D gene: TRBD1
J gene: TRBJ2-5
clone size: many
CDR3 DNA: TGTGCCAGCAGCTTAAGGACAGGGCTAGGGGAGACCCAGTACTTC
CDR3 protein: CASSLRTGLGETQYF

V gene: TRBV11-2
D gene: -
J gene: TRBJ2-5
clone size: many
CDR3 DNA: TGTGCCAGCAGCGTTCGGGAGACCCAGTACTTC
CDR3 protein: CASSVRETQYF